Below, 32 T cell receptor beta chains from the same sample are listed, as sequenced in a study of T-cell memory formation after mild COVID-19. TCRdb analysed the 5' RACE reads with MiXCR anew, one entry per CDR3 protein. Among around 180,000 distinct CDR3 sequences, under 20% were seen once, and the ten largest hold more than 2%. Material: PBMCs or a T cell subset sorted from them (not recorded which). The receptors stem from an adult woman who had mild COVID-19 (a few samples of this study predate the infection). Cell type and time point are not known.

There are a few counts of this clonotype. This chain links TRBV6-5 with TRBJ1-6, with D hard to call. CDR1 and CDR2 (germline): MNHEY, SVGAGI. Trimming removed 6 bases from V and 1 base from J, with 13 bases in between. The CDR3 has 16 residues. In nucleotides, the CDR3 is TGTGCCAGCAGCCCCGGTCATAGATCCTATAATTCACCCCTCCACTTT. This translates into CASSPGHRSYNSPLHF.

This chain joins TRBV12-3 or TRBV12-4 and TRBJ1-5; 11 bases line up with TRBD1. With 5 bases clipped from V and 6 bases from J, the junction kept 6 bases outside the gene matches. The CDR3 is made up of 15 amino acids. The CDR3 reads CASSPGTGGIQPQHF. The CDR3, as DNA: TGTGCCAGCAGTCCCGGGACAGGGGGAATTCAGCCCCAGCATTTT.

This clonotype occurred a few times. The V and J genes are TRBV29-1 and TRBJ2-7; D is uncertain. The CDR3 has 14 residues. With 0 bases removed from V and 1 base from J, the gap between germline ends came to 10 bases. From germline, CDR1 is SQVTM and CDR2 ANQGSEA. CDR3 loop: CSVEDPRASYEQYF. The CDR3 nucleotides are TGCAGCGTTGAAGACCCCAGAGCGTCCTACGAGCAGTACTTC.

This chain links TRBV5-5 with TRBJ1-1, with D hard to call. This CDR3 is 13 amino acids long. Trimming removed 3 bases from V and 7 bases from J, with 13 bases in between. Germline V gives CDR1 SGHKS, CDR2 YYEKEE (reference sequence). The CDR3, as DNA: TGTGCCAGCAGCTCGGTGCGTTTTCTTGAAGCTTTCTTT. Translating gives CASSSVRFLEAFF.

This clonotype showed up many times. The DNA of the CDR3 is TGTGCCAGCAGCTTAGGGTTGTCGTCTCAAGGCGAGCAGTACTTC. Its translation is CASSLGLSSQGEQYF. The chain recombines TRBV7-6 with TRBJ2-7; no firm D call. CDR1 is SGHVS, CDR2 FNYEAQ, per germline. CDR3 length: 15 amino acids. The V and J ends lost 1 base and 6 bases respectively, with 16 bases between them.

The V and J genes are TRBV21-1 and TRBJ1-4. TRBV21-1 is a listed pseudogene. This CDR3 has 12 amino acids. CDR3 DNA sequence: TGTGCCAGCCCCACTGGAGGTGAAAAACTGTTTTTT. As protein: CASPTGGEKLFF.

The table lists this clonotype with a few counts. The CDR3 loop is CSARDGGAGTDTQYF. CDR3 coding DNA: TGCAGTGCTAGAGATGGGGGGGCTGGTACAGATACGCAGTATTTT. The chain employs TRBV20-1 and TRBJ2-3; D possibly corresponds to TRBD2 (7 bases). Germline V gene lookup returns CDR1 DFQATT and CDR2 SNEGSKA (reference sequence). The V end was cut by 0 bases, the J end by 3 bases, with 13 bases between. The CDR3 is made up of 15 amino acids.

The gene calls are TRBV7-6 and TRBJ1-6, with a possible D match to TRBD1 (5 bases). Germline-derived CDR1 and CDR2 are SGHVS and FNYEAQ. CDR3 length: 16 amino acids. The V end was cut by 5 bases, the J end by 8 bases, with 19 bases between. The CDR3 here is CASSPTQASKDSPLHF. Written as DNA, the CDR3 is TGTGCCAGCAGCCCCACACAGGCCTCGAAAGATTCACCCCTCCACTTT. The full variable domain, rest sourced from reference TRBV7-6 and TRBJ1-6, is GAGVSQSPRYKVTKRGQDVALRCDPISGHVSLYWYRQALGQGPEFLTYFNYEAQQDKSGLPNDRFSAERPEGSISTLTIQRTEQRDSAMYRCASSPTQASKDSPLHFGNGTRLTVT.

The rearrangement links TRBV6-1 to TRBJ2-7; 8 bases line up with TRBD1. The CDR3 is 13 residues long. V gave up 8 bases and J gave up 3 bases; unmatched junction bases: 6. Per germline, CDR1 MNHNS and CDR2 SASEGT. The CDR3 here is CASRQGRSYEQYF. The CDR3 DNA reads TGTGCCAGCCGACAGGGGAGAAGCTACGAGCAGTACTTC.

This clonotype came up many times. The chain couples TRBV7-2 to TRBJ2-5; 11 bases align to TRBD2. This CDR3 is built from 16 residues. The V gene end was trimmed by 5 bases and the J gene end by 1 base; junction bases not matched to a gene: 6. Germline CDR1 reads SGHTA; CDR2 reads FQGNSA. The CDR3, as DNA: TGTGCCAGCAGCCTAGGGACTAGCGGATTCCAAGAGACCCAGTACTTC. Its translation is CASSLGTSGFQETQYF.

CDR3 in amino acids: CASSPRTGQGESPLHF. DNA for the CDR3: TGTGCCAGCTCACCCCGAACGGGACAGGGGGAATCACCCCTCCACTTT. The V and J genes are TRBV18 and TRBJ1-6; 11 bases are shared with TRBD1. Germline-derived CDR1 and CDR2 are KGHSH and LQKENI. Unmatched junction bases numbered 8, after V lost 3 bases and J lost 10 bases. This CDR3 has 16 amino acids. Full variable domain (missing parts from reference TRBV18 and TRBJ1-6): NAGVMQNPRHLVRRRGQEARLRCSPMKGHSHVYWYRQLPEEGLKFMVYLQKENIIDESGMPKERFSAEFPKEGPSILRIQQVVRGDSAAYFCASSPRTGQGESPLHFGNGTRLTVT.

The CDR3 DNA is TGTGCCAGCAAACTGGACCCTACGAGCCGGGAAGCTTTCTTT. This sequence encodes CASKLDPTSREAFF. V gene TRBV12-3 or TRBV12-4 combines with J gene TRBJ1-1; D uncertain. The V end was cut by 7 bases, the J end by 8 bases, with 20 bases between. This CDR3 is 14 amino acids long.

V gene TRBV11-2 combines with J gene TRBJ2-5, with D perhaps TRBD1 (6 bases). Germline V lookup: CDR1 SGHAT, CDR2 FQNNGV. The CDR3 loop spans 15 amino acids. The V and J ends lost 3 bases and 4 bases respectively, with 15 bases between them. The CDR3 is CASSFLTTGRETQYF. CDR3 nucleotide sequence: TGTGCCAGCAGCTTCCTTACGACAGGTCGAGAGACCCAGTACTTC.

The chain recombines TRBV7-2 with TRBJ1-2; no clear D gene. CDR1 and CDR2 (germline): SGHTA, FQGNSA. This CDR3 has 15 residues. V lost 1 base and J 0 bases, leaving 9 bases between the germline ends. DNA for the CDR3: TGTGCCAGCAGCTTAGTGGCGGGGACTAACTATGGCTACACCTTC. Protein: CASSLVAGTNYGYTF.

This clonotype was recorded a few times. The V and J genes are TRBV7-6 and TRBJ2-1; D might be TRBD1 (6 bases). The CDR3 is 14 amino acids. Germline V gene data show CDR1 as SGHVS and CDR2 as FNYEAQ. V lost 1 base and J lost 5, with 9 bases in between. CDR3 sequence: CASSLVTGNNEQFF. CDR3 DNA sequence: TGTGCCAGCAGCTTAGTGACAGGCAACAATGAGCAGTTCTTC.

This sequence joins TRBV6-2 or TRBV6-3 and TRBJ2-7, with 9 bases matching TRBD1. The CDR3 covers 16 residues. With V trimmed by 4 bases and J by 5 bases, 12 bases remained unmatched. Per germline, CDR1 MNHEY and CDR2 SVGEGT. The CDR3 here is CASSSQRTGDVNEQYF. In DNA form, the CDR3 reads TGTGCCAGCAGTTCCCAAAGGACAGGGGACGTAAACGAGCAGTACTTC.

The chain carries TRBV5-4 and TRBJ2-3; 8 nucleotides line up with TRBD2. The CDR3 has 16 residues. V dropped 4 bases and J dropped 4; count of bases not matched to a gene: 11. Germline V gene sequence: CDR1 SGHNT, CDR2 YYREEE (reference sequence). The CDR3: CASSRPSGSGADTQYF. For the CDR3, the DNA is TGTGCCAGCAGCCGACCTAGCGGGTCCGGGGCAGATACGCAGTATTTT.

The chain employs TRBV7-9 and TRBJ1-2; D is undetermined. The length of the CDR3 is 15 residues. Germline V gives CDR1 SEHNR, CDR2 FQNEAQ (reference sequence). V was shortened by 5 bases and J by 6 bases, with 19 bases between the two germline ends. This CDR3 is CASSPRIAGSNGYTF. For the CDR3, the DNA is TGTGCCAGCAGCCCCCGGATTGCGGGCTCGAATGGCTACACCTTC.

The CDR3 sequence is CASSPSGADSDTQYF. The CDR3 nucleotides are TGTGCCAGCTCACCATCGGGGGCCGATTCAGATACGCAGTATTTT. The rearrangement uses TRBV18 and TRBJ2-3, with D perhaps assigned TRBD1 or TRBD2 (6 bases each). There are 15 residues in the CDR3. In germline, CDR1 is KGHSH, CDR2 LQKENI. V was trimmed by 2 bases and J by 4 bases, leaving 13 bases between them.

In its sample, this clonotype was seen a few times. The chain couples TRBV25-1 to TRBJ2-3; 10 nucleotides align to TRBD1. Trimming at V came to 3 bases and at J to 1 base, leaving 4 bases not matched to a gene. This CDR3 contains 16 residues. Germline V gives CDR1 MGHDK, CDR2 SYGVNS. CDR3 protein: CASSEGQGYRTDTQYF. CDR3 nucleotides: TGTGCCAGCAGTGAGGGACAGGGGTATCGCACAGATACGCAGTATTTT.

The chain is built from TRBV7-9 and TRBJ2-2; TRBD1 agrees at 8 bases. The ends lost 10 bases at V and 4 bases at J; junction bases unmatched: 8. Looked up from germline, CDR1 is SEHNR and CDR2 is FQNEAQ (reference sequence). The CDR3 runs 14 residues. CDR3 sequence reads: CANHQGASTGELFF. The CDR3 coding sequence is TGTGCCAACCATCAGGGGGCTTCCACCGGGGAGCTGTTTTTT.

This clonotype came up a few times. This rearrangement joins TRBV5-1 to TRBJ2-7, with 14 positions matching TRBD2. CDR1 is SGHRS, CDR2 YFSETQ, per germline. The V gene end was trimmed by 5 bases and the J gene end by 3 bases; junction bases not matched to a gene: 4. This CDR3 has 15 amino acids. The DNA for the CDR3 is TGCGCCAGCAGACGACTAGCGGGAGGGCACTACGAGCAGTACTTC. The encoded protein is CASRRLAGGHYEQYF.

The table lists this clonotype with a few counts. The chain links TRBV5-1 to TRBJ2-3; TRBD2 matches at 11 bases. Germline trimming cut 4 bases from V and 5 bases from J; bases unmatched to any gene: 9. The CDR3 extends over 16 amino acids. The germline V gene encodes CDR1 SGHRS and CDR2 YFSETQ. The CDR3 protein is CASSILAGGAGDTQYF. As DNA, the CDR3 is TGCGCCAGCAGCATCCTAGCGGGGGGCGCGGGAGATACGCAGTATTTT.

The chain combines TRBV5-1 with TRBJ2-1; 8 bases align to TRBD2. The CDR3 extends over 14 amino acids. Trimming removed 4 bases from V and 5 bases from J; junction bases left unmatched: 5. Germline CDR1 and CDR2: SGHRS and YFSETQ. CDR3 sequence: CASSPGLVHNEQFF. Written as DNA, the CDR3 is TGCGCCAGCAGCCCGGGACTAGTTCACAATGAGCAGTTCTTC.

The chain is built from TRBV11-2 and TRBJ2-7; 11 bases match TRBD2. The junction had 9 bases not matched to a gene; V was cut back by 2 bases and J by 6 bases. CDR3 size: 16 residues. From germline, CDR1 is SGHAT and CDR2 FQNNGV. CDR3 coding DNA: TGTGCCAGCAGCTTAACTAGCGGGGGCCTAAGGGGCGAGCAGTACTTC. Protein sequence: CASSLTSGGLRGEQYF.

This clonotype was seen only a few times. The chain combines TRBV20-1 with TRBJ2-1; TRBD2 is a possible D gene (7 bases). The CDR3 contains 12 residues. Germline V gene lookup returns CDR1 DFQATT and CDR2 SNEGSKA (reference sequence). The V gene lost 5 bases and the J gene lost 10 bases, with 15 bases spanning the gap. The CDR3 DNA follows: TGCAGTGCTGGGAGGGGGGATTGGGAGCAGTTCTTC. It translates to CSAGRGDWEQFF.

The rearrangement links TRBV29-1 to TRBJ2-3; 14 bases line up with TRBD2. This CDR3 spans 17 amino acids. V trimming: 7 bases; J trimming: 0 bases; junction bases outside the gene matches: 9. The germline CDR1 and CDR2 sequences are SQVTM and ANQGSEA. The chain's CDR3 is CSARGLAGEASTDTQYF. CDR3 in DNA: TGCAGCGCGAGGGGACTAGCGGGAGAGGCTAGCACAGATACGCAGTATTTT.

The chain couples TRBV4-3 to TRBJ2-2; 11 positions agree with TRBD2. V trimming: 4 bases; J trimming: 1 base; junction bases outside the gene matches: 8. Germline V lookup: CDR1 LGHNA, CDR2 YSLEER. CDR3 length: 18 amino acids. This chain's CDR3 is CASSRYLGTSGNTGELFF. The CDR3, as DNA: TGCGCCAGCAGCCGCTACTTGGGGACTAGCGGGAACACCGGGGAGCTGTTTTTT.

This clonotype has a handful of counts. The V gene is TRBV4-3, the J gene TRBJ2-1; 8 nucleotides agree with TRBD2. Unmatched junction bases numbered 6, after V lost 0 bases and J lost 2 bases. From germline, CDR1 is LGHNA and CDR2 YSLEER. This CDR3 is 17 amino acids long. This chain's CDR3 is CASSQEPWRGAYNEQFF. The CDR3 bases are TGCGCCAGCAGCCAAGAACCGTGGCGGGGGGCCTACAATGAGCAGTTCTTC.

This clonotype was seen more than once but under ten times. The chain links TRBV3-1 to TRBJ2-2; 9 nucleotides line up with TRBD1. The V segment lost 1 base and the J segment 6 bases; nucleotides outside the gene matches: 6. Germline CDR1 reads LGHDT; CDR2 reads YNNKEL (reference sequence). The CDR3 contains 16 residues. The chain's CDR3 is CASSQVLTGGSGELFF. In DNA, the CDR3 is TGTGCCAGCAGCCAAGTTTTGACAGGGGGGTCCGGGGAGCTGTTTTTT.

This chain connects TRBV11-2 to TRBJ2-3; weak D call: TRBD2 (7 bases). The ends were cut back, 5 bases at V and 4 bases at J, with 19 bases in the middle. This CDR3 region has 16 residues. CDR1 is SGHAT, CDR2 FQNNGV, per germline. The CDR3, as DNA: TGTGCCAGCAGCCCCGCTTGGGGGGGCGGGGCAGATACGCAGTATTTT. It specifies CASSPAWGGGADTQYF.

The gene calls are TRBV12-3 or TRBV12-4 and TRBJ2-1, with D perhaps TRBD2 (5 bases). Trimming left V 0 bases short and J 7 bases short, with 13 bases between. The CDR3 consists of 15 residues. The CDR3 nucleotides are TGTGCCAGCAGTTTAGCGCCCGGACTCACAAATGAGCAGTTCTTC. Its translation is CASSLAPGLTNEQFF.